One and the same sample provided the 25 T cell receptor beta chains below, sequenced in a study of CD8 T cells in Susac syndrome. The RNA input was 0.5 to 1 ug, and it was reverse transcribed with random hexamers. TCRdb called the immunoSEQ multiplex PCR reads again in MiXCR, with one record for every CDR3 protein. The sample has under 550,000 distinct CDR3 sequences; more than 80% are singletons. Specimen: CD8+ T cells from PBMCs. The receptors stem from a human donor with multiple sclerosis.

This sequence joins TRBV4-1 and TRBJ2-1, with D possibly matching TRBD2 (6 bases). The V end was cut by 10 bases, the J end by 5 bases, with 15 bases between. The CDR3 consists of 13 residues. Germline lookup yields CDR1 MGHRA and CDR2 YSYEKL. CDR3 amino acids: CATRGNGNNEQFF. The CDR3 region has the DNA TGCGCCACCCGGGGGAACGGTAACAATGAGCAGTTCTTC.

The CDR3 here is CASSSAAGITGELFF. CDR3 sequence (DNA): TGTGCCAGCAGCTCGGCGGCAGGGATCACCGGGGAGCTGTTTTTT. The rearrangement joins TRBV27 to TRBJ2-2; a weak D match, TRBD1 (5 bases). Per the germline V gene, CDR1 is MNHEY and CDR2 is SMNVEV (reference sequence). Trimming pared 6 bases from V and 4 bases from J, leaving 15 bases between. The CDR3 length is 15 residues.

This chain joins TRBV6-6 and TRBJ1-1; no definite D call. The CDR3 spans 12 residues. Germline V gives CDR1 MNHNY, CDR2 SVGAGI (reference sequence). Trimming pared 2 bases from V and 1 base from J, leaving 2 bases between. The CDR3 loop is CASSYRNTEAFF. The CDR3 DNA follows: TGTGCCAGCAGTTACCGGAACACTGAAGCTTTCTTT.

This clonotype was recorded once. The chain employs TRBV4-1 and TRBJ1-5; tentative D call: TRBD1 (6 bases). Trimming shortened V by 4 bases and J by 9 bases, and 16 bases separated the two germline ends. The germline gives CDR1 MGHRA, CDR2 YSYEKL. The CDR3 is made up of 14 amino acids. CDR3 in DNA: TGCGCCAGCAGCCCAGGGGTACTCCAAACGCCCCAGCATTTT. This translates into CASSPGVLQTPQHF.

V gene TRBV27 combines with J gene TRBJ2-7; TRBD2 agrees at 10 bases. The junction had 5 bases not matched to a gene; V was cut back by 7 bases and J by 5 bases. The CDR3 length is 13 residues. Germline CDR1 is MNHEY and CDR2 is SMNVEV (reference sequence). The CDR3 here is CASMGLAIHEQYF. Here the CDR3 DNA reads TGTGCCAGCATGGGACTAGCGATCCACGAGCAGTACTTC.

The V and J genes are TRBV4-1 and TRBJ2-7; D is perhaps TRBD2 (5 bases). Germline loops: CDR1 MGHRA, CDR2 YSYEKL. V lost 1 base and J 0 bases, leaving 10 bases between the germline ends. CDR3 size: 15 residues. CDR3 residues: CASSQGIGLSYEQYF. CDR3 DNA: TGCGCCAGCAGCCAAGGAATCGGACTCTCCTACGAGCAGTACTTC.

The V and J genes are TRBV12-3 or TRBV12-4 and TRBJ2-5; D gene ambiguous. The V end lost 1 base, the J end lost 6 bases, and 12 bases lay between the germline ends. The CDR3 runs to 14 residues. For the CDR3, the DNA is TGTGCCAGCAGTTTAGAATCCTCCACCCAGACCCAGTACTTC. This sequence encodes CASSLESSTQTQYF.

The rearrangement links TRBV19 to TRBJ2-1; the D call may be TRBD1 or TRBD2 (5 bases each). The CDR3 totals 16 residues. From germline, CDR1 is LNHDA and CDR2 SQIVND (reference sequence). Trimming cost V 5 bases and J 10 bases, with 24 bases left between them. The CDR3 protein is CASSDYHGDHTGEQFF. In nucleotides, the CDR3 is TGTGCCAGTAGTGACTACCACGGGGACCACACCGGGGAGCAGTTCTTC.

The V gene is TRBV29-1, the J gene TRBJ1-2; D unresolved. The germline V gene encodes CDR1 SQVTM and CDR2 ANQGSEA. The CDR3 spans 13 residues. V lost 4 bases, J lost 1 base, and 10 bases lay in between. The CDR3: CSVAGEDNYGYTF. CDR3 coding DNA: TGCAGCGTTGCAGGCGAAGATAACTATGGCTACACCTTC.

V usage is TRBV30 and J usage is TRBJ1-5, with a tentative D call TRBD1 (5 bases). This CDR3 contains 13 residues. CDR1 is GTSNPN, CDR2 SVGIG, per germline (reference sequence). The germline V and J ends were trimmed by 6 bases and 4 bases, with 13 bases remaining between them. The CDR3 is CACSGAGNQPQHF. As DNA, the CDR3 is TGTGCCTGTTCCGGGGCAGGGAATCAGCCCCAGCATTTT.

V gene TRBV27 combines with J gene TRBJ1-1; TRBD1 is a possible D gene (5 bases). The CDR3 extends over 14 amino acids. Deletions cut 4 bases from V and 4 bases from J, with 13 bases between. Germline CDR1 and CDR2: MNHEY and SMNVEV (reference sequence). The CDR3 reads CASSSGGTSTEAFF. The CDR3 DNA reads TGTGCCAGCAGTTCAGGTGGGACGAGCACTGAAGCTTTCTTT.

The chain is built from TRBV2 and TRBJ2-1, with TRBD2 matching over 11 bases. The CDR3 extends over 17 amino acids. V dropped 4 bases and J dropped 0; count of bases not matched to a gene: 5. CDR1 and CDR2 (germline): SNHLY, FYNNEI. The CDR3 here is CASSVAGGPPSYNEQFF. CDR3 DNA sequence: TGTGCCAGCAGTGTAGCGGGAGGGCCGCCCTCCTACAATGAGCAGTTCTTC.

In this sample, this clonotype turned up once. The chain uses TRBV10-3 and TRBJ2-4; 7 positions match TRBD1. Per the germline V gene, CDR1 is ENHRY and CDR2 is SYGVKD. CDR3 length: 15 amino acids. V was clipped by 2 bases and J by 6 bases; unmatched bases: 7. CDR3 loop: CAISEAGGDLNIQYF. The CDR3 bases are TGTGCCATCAGTGAGGCAGGGGGTGACTTAAACATTCAGTACTTC.

This sequence joins TRBV11-2 and TRBJ2-1, with 8 bases that match TRBD2. This CDR3 spans 15 amino acids. The trim removed 6 bases at V and 5 bases at J, leaving 9 bases unmatched. In germline, CDR1 is SGHAT, CDR2 FQNNGV. In DNA form, the CDR3 reads TGTGCCAGCAGTTCAACTAGCGGAGTGCACAATGAGCAGTTCTTC. Amino acid sequence: CASSSTSGVHNEQFF.

This clonotype has just a few counts. This chain links TRBV3-1 with TRBJ2-1; TRBD2 aligns across 8 bases. After removal of 5 bases from V and 2 bases from J, the junction contained 2 bases not matched to a gene. Germline V gene lookup returns CDR1 LGHDT and CDR2 YNNKEL (reference sequence). The CDR3 is 14 amino acids. For the CDR3, the DNA is TGTGCCAGCAGCTATAGCGGGGCCTACAATGAGCAGTTCTTC. Translated, it gives CASSYSGAYNEQFF.

The chain combines TRBV7-9 with TRBJ2-6, with TRBD1 matching over 7 bases. This CDR3 spans 18 amino acids. J lost 2 bases, V lost 5 bases, and 12 bases had no gene match. The germline gives CDR1 SEHNR, CDR2 FQNEAQ (reference sequence). CDR3: CASSPIWVQGTGANVLTF. The CDR3 bases are TGTGCCAGCAGCCCAATTTGGGTACAGGGGACTGGGGCCAACGTCCTGACTTTC. The whole variable domain, remainder taken from reference TRBV7-9 and TRBJ2-6, is DTGVSQNPRHKITKRGQNVTFRCDPISEHNRLYWYRQTLGQGPEFLTYFQNEAQLEKSRLLSDRFSAERPKGSFSTLEIQRTEQGDSAMYLCASSPIWVQGTGANVLTFGAGSRLTVL.

The rearrangement uses TRBV12-3 or TRBV12-4 and TRBJ1-1; D unresolved. The CDR3 runs 11 residues. The germline V and J ends were trimmed by 7 bases and 8 bases, with 11 bases remaining between them. The CDR3 loop reads CASTAGAEAFF. The CDR3 DNA is TGTGCCAGCACCGCGGGCGCGGAAGCTTTCTTT.

In this sample, this clonotype turned up a few times. The chain joins TRBV7-6 to TRBJ2-7; weak D call: TRBD2 (5 bases). The CDR3 spans 13 residues. Germline lookup yields CDR1 SGHVS and CDR2 FNYEAQ. V shed 1 base and J shed 6 bases, with 10 bases lying between them. The chain's CDR3 is CASSLVGKLEQYF. The DNA for the CDR3 is TGTGCCAGCAGCTTAGTCGGGAAACTCGAGCAGTACTTC.

Many counts were recorded for this clonotype. The V and J genes are TRBV27 and TRBJ2-7; D perhaps matches TRBD1 (5 bases). Between the trimmed V and J ends, which lost 6 bases and 1 base, there was a span of 10 bases. The length of the CDR3 is 13 residues. Germline V gene sequence: CDR1 MNHEY, CDR2 SMNVEV (reference sequence). The CDR3 DNA follows: TGTGCCAGCAGCTTGACAGTTTCCTACGAGCAGTACTTC. Amino acids: CASSLTVSYEQYF.

As concerns this clonotype: The CDR3 does not end in the conserved phenylalanine or tryptophan, so this is likely a read error. The chain employs TRBV6-2 or TRBV6-3 and TRBJ2-2; TRBD2 agrees at 12 bases. Per the germline V gene, CDR1 is MNHEY and CDR2 is SVGEGT. J gave up 6 bases and V 6 bases, and 11 bases lay outside the gene matches. CDR3 length equals 17 residues. For the CDR3, the DNA is TGTGCCAGCAGCTCACACCGGACTAGCGGGGCGGCCGGGGAGCTGTTTTCT. Residues: CASSSHRTSGAAGELFS.

This chain joins TRBV5-1 and TRBJ2-7; 8 nucleotides align to TRBD1. The CDR3 has 14 residues. CDR1 is SGHRS, CDR2 YFSETQ, per germline. V lost 0 bases and J lost 5; bases outside the gene matches: 4. CDR3 bases: TGCGCCAGCAGCTTGGGACAGGGGATGAACGAGCAGTACTTC. Amino acid sequence: CASSLGQGMNEQYF.

The V call is TRBV7-3, the J call TRBJ2-7; a possible D gene is TRBD2 (5 bases). The CDR3 contains 14 residues. The germline V gene has CDR1 SGHTA and CDR2 FQGTGA. Trimming left V 4 bases short and J 7 bases short, with 17 bases between. In nucleotides, the CDR3 is TGTGCCAGCAGCTCGCGGCCTCCCCCGGGGGAGCAGTACTTC. It yields the protein CASSSRPPPGEQYF.

CDR3 protein: CASSQVYSSSYEQYF. CDR3 DNA: TGCGCCAGCAGCCAAGTTTACAGTAGCTCCTACGAGCAGTACTTC. The V call is TRBV4-1, the J call TRBJ2-7; no clear D gene. The CDR3 consists of 15 residues. Between the trimmed V and J ends, which lost 1 base and 0 bases, there was a span of 10 bases. Germline V gene lookup returns CDR1 MGHRA and CDR2 YSYEKL.

V and J are TRBV7-9 and TRBJ1-1; maybe TRBD1 (5 bases). Trimming removed 1 base at V and 4 bases at J, with 13 bases between. Germline CDR1 is SEHNR and CDR2 is FQNEAQ (reference sequence). CDR3 length equals 15 residues. CDR3 bases: TGTGCCAGCAGCTTAGGGACACTGGAAGGCACTGAAGCTTTCTTT. It codes for CASSLGTLEGTEAFF.

This chain connects TRBV5-1 to TRBJ1-5; D perhaps matches TRBD1 (5 bases). The CDR3 is 15 amino acids. From germline, CDR1 is SGHRS and CDR2 YFSETQ. Trimming removed 4 bases from V and 7 bases from J, with 18 bases in between. The CDR3 region is CASSVTGAWGQPQHF. The CDR3 coding sequence is TGCGCCAGCAGCGTAACAGGAGCGTGGGGCCAGCCCCAGCATTTT.